This T cell receptor beta chain was sequenced for a study of T-cell memory formation after mild COVID-19. With respect to this clonotype: What it binds is unknown.

Study outcomes and limitations: Contracting CD4+ clones sat mainly in CM and EM; CD8+ in EMRA. Clones contracting over day 15 to 85 were CD4/CD8 balanced, with later expanders leaning CD4+.

MiXCR, applied by TCRdb to the 5' RACE reads, yields one record per CDR3 protein. Among hundreds of thousands of distinct CDR3 sequences, around a quarter were seen once, and the ten largest hold around 12%. The origin of this receptor is an adult woman who had mild COVID-19 (a few samples of this study predate the infection). Cell type and time point are not known. The sequenced material came from PBMCs or a T cell subset sorted from them (not recorded which).

The CDR3 DNA follows: TGTGCCAGCAGTGAAGAGGCAGGGGAAAACTATGGCTACACCTTC. Protein sequence: CASSEEAGENYGYTF. The chain joins TRBV2 to TRBJ1-2, with D tentatively TRBD1 (6 bases). CDR3 length: 15 residues. Germline assignment: CDR1 SNHLY and CDR2 FYNNEI. V lost 1 base, J lost 2 bases, and 11 bases lay in between. Supplemented by reference TRBV2 and TRBJ1-2, the full variable domain reads EPEVTQTPSHQVTQMGQEVILRCVPISNHLYFYWYRQILGQKVEFLVSFYNNEISEKSEIFDDQFSVERPDGSNFTLKIRSTKLEDSAMYFCASSEEAGENYGYTFGSGTRLTVV.